The 16 T cell receptor beta chains listed next were all sequenced from one sample in a study of identical twins. TCRdb re-derived calls from the 5' RACE reads in MiXCR, one entry per CDR3 protein. This sample has a few hundred thousand distinct CDR3 sequences; around 9.6% occur once, and the top ten carry roughly 3%. In addition, the sample was reused for a study of yellow fever vaccine responses in identical twins.

The sample consisted of PBMCs. The source is a woman younger than 30 in good health.

The chain links TRBV6-5 to TRBJ2-1; 11 positions match TRBD2. The CDR3 extends over 16 amino acids. Germline-derived CDR1 and CDR2 are MNHEY and SVGAGI. V was pared by 1 base and J by 7 bases, with 6 bases of the junction left unmatched. The CDR3 bases are TGTGCCAGCAGTTACTTACCACTAGCGGGGGTTAATGAGCAGTTCTTC. Protein sequence: CASSYLPLAGVNEQFF.

The table lists this clonotype with a few counts. J is TRBJ1-5 and V is TRBV2, with D tentatively TRBD1 (5 bases). Trimming took off 5 bases at V and 5 bases at J, with 13 bases between the two ends. Germline V gene lookup returns CDR1 SNHLY and CDR2 FYNNEI. The CDR3 is 14 residues long. The CDR3: CASSRGAQDQPQHF. DNA of the CDR3: TGTGCCAGCAGTCGTGGGGCCCAGGATCAGCCCCAGCATTTT.

This chain links TRBV12-3 or TRBV12-4 with TRBJ2-1, with D maybe TRBD2 (6 bases). The CDR3 contains 17 residues. Trimming pared 3 bases from V and 5 bases from J, leaving 20 bases between. This chain's CDR3 is CASSFSWGEAHHNEQFF. The CDR3 DNA sequence: TGTGCCAGCAGTTTCTCCTGGGGGGAAGCCCACCACAATGAGCAGTTCTTC.

This clonotype was seen many times. The chain is built from TRBV18 and TRBJ2-3; D may be TRBD2 (6 bases). CDR3 length: 17 residues. V lost 0 bases, J lost 6 bases, and 19 bases lay in between. Germline lookup yields CDR1 KGHSH and CDR2 LQKENI. The CDR3 nucleotides are TGTGCCAGCTCACCACCGTTAGCTAGCGAGTCAGCGGATACGCAGTATTTT. Translation gives CASSPPLASESADTQYF.

This clonotype was detected only a few times. The chain joins TRBV19 to TRBJ1-5; D uncertain. Germline CDR1 is LNHDA and CDR2 is SQIVND (reference sequence). The CDR3 is 15 residues long. The ends were cut back, 1 base at V and 0 bases at J, with 7 bases in the middle. CDR3 coding DNA: TGTGCCAGTAGTATAGTTTCCGGTAGCAATCAGCCCCAGCATTTT. Amino acids: CASSIVSGSNQPQHF.

This sequence joins TRBV7-2 and TRBJ2-3, with 14 bases that match TRBD2. J was trimmed by 3 bases and V by 6 bases; bases with no gene match: 8. The germline V gene encodes CDR1 SGHTA and CDR2 FQGNSA. This CDR3 has 17 residues. The CDR3 DNA follows: TGTGCCAGCAGGGTTGGGACTAGCGGGGGACGGACAGATACGCAGTATTTT. Amino acids: CASRVGTSGGRTDTQYF.

This clonotype was seen more than once but under ten times. The chain joins TRBV7-9 to TRBJ2-1; 10 bases fit TRBD2. The V gene's germline CDR1 is SEHNR and CDR2 FQNEAQ (reference sequence). J gave up 5 bases and V 1 base, and 8 bases lay outside the gene matches. The CDR3 loop spans 17 amino acids. The CDR3 sequence is CASSLGALAGFHNEQFF. The CDR3 nucleotides read TGTGCCAGCAGCTTAGGGGCACTAGCGGGATTTCACAATGAGCAGTTCTTC.

The sample holds many counts of this clonotype. The V gene is TRBV9, the J gene TRBJ1-1; D gene unclear. The V end lost 0 bases, the J end lost 14 bases, and 17 bases lay between the germline ends. Germline V gene sequence: CDR1 SGDLS, CDR2 YYNGEE. The CDR3 consists of 13 residues. The CDR3 here is CASSVVEGVGRFF. DNA for the CDR3: TGTGCCAGCAGCGTAGTTGAGGGCGTCGGCCGGTTCTTT.

In this sample, this clonotype turned up a few times. This sequence joins TRBV2 and TRBJ2-1; perhaps TRBD2 as D (6 bases). The CDR3 is 12 amino acids. Germline values: CDR1 SNHLY, CDR2 FYNNEI. V was trimmed by 6 bases and J by 9 bases, leaving 12 bases between them. Here the CDR3 DNA reads TGTGCCAGCAGGGACTGGCGGGGTGAGCAGTTCTTC. Translation: CASRDWRGEQFF.

This clonotype came up a few times. The chain is built from TRBV19 and TRBJ2-1, with D possibly being TRBD1 or TRBD2 (6 bases each). This CDR3 has 15 amino acids. The ends were cut back, 7 bases at V and 7 bases at J, with 20 bases in the middle. Germline V CDR1 and CDR2: LNHDA, SQIVND (reference sequence). This CDR3 is CASTEGGSPFNEQFF. The CDR3 DNA reads as TGTGCCAGTACCGAGGGGGGTTCCCCTTTTAATGAGCAGTTCTTC.

In its sample, this clonotype was seen a few times. The V gene is TRBV27, the J gene TRBJ2-7, with 7 bases identical to TRBD1. The CDR3 extends over 14 amino acids. Germline V lookup: CDR1 MNHEY, CDR2 SMNVEV (reference sequence). V lost 5 bases to trimming and J lost 4 bases; unmatched junction nucleotides: 8. The CDR3 bases are TGTGCCAGCAGTCCTTCCCAACAGGGGTACGAGCAGTACTTC. This codes for CASSPSQQGYEQYF.

This clonotype has only a few counts. The chain uses TRBV20-1 and TRBJ2-5; D gene uncertain. This CDR3 comprises 13 residues. The germline V and J ends were trimmed by 1 base and 1 base, with 7 bases remaining between them. CDR1 and CDR2 from the germline V gene are DFQATT and SNEGSKA (reference sequence). The CDR3, as DNA: TGCAGTGCTAGAGTCTCGGTCCAAGAGACCCAGTACTTC. It specifies CSARVSVQETQYF.

The sample holds many counts of this clonotype. V gene TRBV11-2 combines with J gene TRBJ1-2, with D perhaps TRBD1 (6 bases). V gave up 5 bases and J gave up 7 bases, with 14 bases separating them. Germline CDR1 reads SGHAT; CDR2 reads FQNNGV. This CDR3 has 13 amino acids. CDR3 loop: CASSRDITSGYTF. In DNA, the CDR3 is TGTGCCAGCAGCCGGGACATCACAAGTGGCTACACCTTC.

This clonotype appeared many times. The CDR3 sequence: CASGSATYNEQFF. The DNA of the CDR3 is TGTGCCAGCGGGAGTGCCACCTACAATGAGCAGTTCTTC. This chain links TRBV6-2 or TRBV6-3 with TRBJ2-1; tentative D call: TRBD2 (5 bases). V shed 8 bases and J shed 2 bases, with 10 bases lying between them. This CDR3 comprises 13 residues. Per germline, CDR1 MNHEY and CDR2 SVGEGT.

This clonotype has just a few counts. The chain uses TRBV29-1 and TRBJ2-7; D is undetermined. The CDR3 contains 12 residues. Deletions cut 7 bases from V and 2 bases from J, with 12 bases between. Germline lookup yields CDR1 SQVTM and CDR2 ANQGSEA. For the CDR3, the DNA is TGCAGCGCTGGATTTGGGACCTACGAGCAGTACTTC. Translation: CSAGFGTYEQYF.

The V gene is TRBV29-1, the J gene TRBJ2-5; TRBD1 might be the D (6 bases). CDR1 and CDR2 from the germline V gene are SQVTM and ANQGSEA. CDR3 length equals 13 residues. The ends were cut back, 6 bases at V and 2 bases at J, with 13 bases in the middle. CDR3 residues: CSVERTAQETQYF. Here the CDR3 DNA reads TGCAGCGTCGAAAGGACAGCACAAGAGACCCAGTACTTC.